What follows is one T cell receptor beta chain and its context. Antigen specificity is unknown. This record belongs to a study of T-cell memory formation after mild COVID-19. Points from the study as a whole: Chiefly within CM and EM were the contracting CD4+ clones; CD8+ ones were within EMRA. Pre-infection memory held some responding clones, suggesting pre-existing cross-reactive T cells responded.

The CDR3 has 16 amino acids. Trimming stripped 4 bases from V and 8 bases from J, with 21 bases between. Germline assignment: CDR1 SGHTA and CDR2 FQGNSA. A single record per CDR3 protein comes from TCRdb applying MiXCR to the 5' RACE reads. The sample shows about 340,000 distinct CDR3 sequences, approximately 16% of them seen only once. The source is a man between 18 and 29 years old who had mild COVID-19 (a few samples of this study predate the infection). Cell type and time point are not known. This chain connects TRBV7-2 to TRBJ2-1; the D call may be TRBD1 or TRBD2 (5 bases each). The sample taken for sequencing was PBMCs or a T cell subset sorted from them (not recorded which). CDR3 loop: CASSSVRGVGLDEQFF. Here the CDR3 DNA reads TGTGCCAGCAGCTCCGTCCGGGGCGTAGGGTTGGATGAGCAGTTCTTC.